Presented here are 30 T cell receptor beta chains from one specimen sequenced in a study of T cell repertoires in ileal Crohn's disease. Sequenced by immunoSEQ multiplex PCR; TCRdb stores in-frame clones only, minus some. The profile shows some 4,500 clones, roughly 69% of them singletons. Sequenced: ileal tissue. These receptors were collected from an adult with Crohn's disease.

This clone was counted a few times. This rearrangement joins TRBV13 to TRBJ1-3; TRBD1 is a possible D gene (6 bases). Germline CDR1 reads PRHDT; CDR2 reads FYEKMQ (reference sequence). There are 16 residues in the CDR3. V gave up 0 bases and J gave up 3 bases, with 12 bases separating them. CDR3 nucleotides: TGTGCCAGCAGCTTAGGCCGGCAGGGGTTTGGAAACACCATATATTTT. Translation gives CASSLGRQGFGNTIYF.

The J gene is TRBJ1-2, the V gene TRBV5-1; perhaps TRBD1 as D (5 bases). Germline lookup yields CDR1 SGHRS and CDR2 YFSETQ. The ends were cut back, 0 bases at V and 2 bases at J, with 14 bases in the middle. The CDR3 has 16 residues. The CDR3 region is CASSLGQNPPNYGYTF. The CDR3 region has the DNA TGCGCCAGCAGCTTGGGACAGAACCCCCCCAACTATGGCTACACCTTC.

The CDR3 loop reads CASSELAGGPYRGFF. Written as DNA, the CDR3 is TGTGCCAGCAGCGAACTAGCGGGAGGGCCTTATCGGGGGTTCTTC. This chain joins TRBV7-9 and TRBJ2-1; TRBD2 matches at 13 bases. The CDR3 extends over 15 amino acids. The ends lost 5 bases at V and 15 bases at J; junction bases unmatched: 13. Per germline, CDR1 SEHNR and CDR2 FQNEAQ (reference sequence).

The chain recombines TRBV27 with TRBJ2-3; 7 nucleotides align to TRBD1. The ends lost 5 bases at V and 3 bases at J; junction bases unmatched: 8. Germline V gives CDR1 MNHEY, CDR2 SMNVEV (reference sequence). This CDR3 comprises 15 residues. The CDR3 coding sequence is TGTGCCAGCAGTACTGACAGGGTAGAAACAGATACGCAGTATTTT. It specifies CASSTDRVETDTQYF.

The chain recombines TRBV7-6 with TRBJ2-5; D uncertain. The germline V gene has CDR1 SGHVS and CDR2 FNYEAQ. Between the trimmed V and J ends, which lost 8 bases and 5 bases, there was a span of 9 bases. The CDR3 has 11 residues. The CDR3 loop is CASRLGETQYF. CDR3 nucleotides: TGTGCCAGCCGTCTCGGTGAGACCCAGTACTTC.

This clone has only one observation. The chain recombines TRBV6-1 with TRBJ2-1; the D gene is possibly TRBD2 (5 bases). The CDR3 totals 12 residues. The germline gives CDR1 MNHNS, CDR2 SASEGT. V lost 6 bases and J 4 bases, leaving 7 bases between the germline ends. CDR3 sequence reads: CASRRLYNEQFF. As DNA, the CDR3 is TGTGCCAGCAGGCGACTATACAATGAGCAGTTCTTC.

The J gene is TRBJ1-1, the V gene TRBV9; D may be TRBD1 (5 bases). The CDR3 consists of 14 residues. Germline lookup yields CDR1 SGDLS and CDR2 YYNGEE. Trimming cost V 1 base and J 7 bases, with 14 bases left between them. CDR3 in DNA: TGTGCCAGCAGCGTAAGGTCCGGGAGGGGTGAAGCTTTCTTT. Translating it yields CASSVRSGRGEAFF.

This clone was seen a few times. The chain uses TRBV6-5 and TRBJ2-2; D might be TRBD1 (6 bases). V gave up 0 bases and J gave up 6 bases, with 14 bases separating them. CDR3 length: 16 residues. Per the germline V gene, CDR1 is MNHEY and CDR2 is SVGAGI. The CDR3: CASSYSPQGSAGELFF. In DNA form, the CDR3 reads TGTGCCAGCAGTTACTCTCCACAGGGAAGCGCCGGGGAGCTGTTTTTT.

The CDR3 sequence: CAISESDRTLEAFF. DNA of the CDR3: TGTGCCATCAGTGAGTCCGACAGGACACTTGAAGCTTTCTTT. V is TRBV10-3 and J is TRBJ1-1; D is possibly TRBD1 (6 bases). V dropped 0 bases and J dropped 7 bases, with 12 bases sitting between them. From germline, CDR1 is ENHRY and CDR2 SYGVKD. The CDR3 is 14 residues long.

The chain combines TRBV10-3 with TRBJ2-3; TRBD2 aligns across 12 bases. The CDR3 is made up of 14 amino acids. The germline V gene encodes CDR1 ENHRY and CDR2 SYGVKD. Trimming cost V 6 bases and J 4 bases; bases outside gene matches: 2. The CDR3 reads CAIRPSGGADTQYF. The CDR3 nucleotides read TGTGCCATCAGGCCTAGCGGGGGGGCAGATACGCAGTATTTT.

The chain combines TRBV4-1 with TRBJ2-3; tentative D call: TRBD2 (5 bases). Trimming shortened V by 0 bases and J by 5 bases, and 15 bases separated the two germline ends. The CDR3 consists of 16 residues. Germline CDR1 and CDR2: MGHRA and YSYEKL. The CDR3 region is CASSQDMGYGRDTQYF. The CDR3, as DNA: TGCGCCAGCAGCCAAGATATGGGCTATGGGAGAGATACGCAGTATTTT.

The J gene is TRBJ1-2, the V gene TRBV5-6; the D is unclear. The V and J ends lost 1 base and 3 bases respectively, with 10 bases between them. This CDR3 spans 14 amino acids. CDR1 and CDR2 from the germline V gene are SGHDT and YYEEEE. The CDR3 protein is CASSLNYRDYGYTF. CDR3 DNA sequence: TGTGCCAGCAGCTTGAATTACAGAGACTATGGCTACACCTTC.

This rearrangement joins TRBV7-8 to TRBJ1-5; tentatively, D is TRBD1 (6 bases). The CDR3 contains 13 residues. Trimming took off 5 bases at V and 7 bases at J, with 12 bases between the two ends. The germline gives CDR1 SGHVS, CDR2 FQNEAQ. The CDR3 DNA sequence: TGTGCCAGCAGCGAAAACAGGGTGCAGCCCCAGCATTTT. Translated: CASSENRVQPQHF. Full variable domain (outside the CDR3, taken from reference TRBV7-8 and TRBJ1-5): GAGVSQSPRYKVAKRGQDVALRCDPISGHVSLFWYQQALGQGPEFLTYFQNEAQLDKSGLPSDRFFAERPEGSVSTLKIQRTQQEDSAVYLCASSENRVQPQHFGDGTRLSIL.

This clone was recorded once. Within the sample, other DNA sequences also encode this same CDR3. The chain uses TRBV5-1 and TRBJ2-2; no definite D call. V was trimmed by 4 bases and J by 7 bases, leaving 11 bases between them. The CDR3 is 13 amino acids. The germline gives CDR1 SGHRS, CDR2 YFSETQ. Here the CDR3 DNA reads TGCGCCAGCAGCCTGGACGGGTTCGGGGAGCTGTTTTTT. The encoded protein is CASSLDGFGELFF.

The J gene is TRBJ1-1, the V gene TRBV2; D call uncertain. This CDR3 has 13 residues. The germline CDR1 and CDR2 sequences are SNHLY and FYNNEI. Trimming shortened V by 6 bases and J by 2 bases, and 10 bases separated the two germline ends. The CDR3 loop reads CASRSEANTEAFF. The DNA of the CDR3 is TGTGCCAGCAGAAGCGAAGCCAACACTGAAGCTTTCTTT. Variable domain in full (rest from reference TRBV2 and TRBJ1-1): EPEVTQTPSHQVTQMGQEVILRCVPISNHLYFYWYRQILGQKVEFLVSFYNNEISEKSEIFDDQFSVERPDGSNFTLKIRSTKLEDSAMYFCASRSEANTEAFFGQGTRLTVV.

The gene calls are TRBV27 and TRBJ2-6; TRBD1 matches 11 bases. Germline CDR1 is MNHEY and CDR2 is SMNVEV (reference sequence). V dropped 6 bases and J dropped 2; count of bases not matched to a gene: 6. CDR3 length equals 17 residues. The CDR3 DNA reads as TGTGCCAGCAGGAGGGGGACAGGGGGAACTGGGGCCAACGTCCTGACTTTC. This translates into CASRRGTGGTGANVLTF.

The chain joins TRBV6-1 to TRBJ1-4; a weak D match, TRBD1 (5 bases). Germline V gene data show CDR1 as MNHNS and CDR2 as SASEGT. Trimming took off 2 bases at V and 7 bases at J, with 11 bases between the two ends. The CDR3 has 14 amino acids. The CDR3 protein is CASSEWGVGEKLFF. As DNA, the CDR3 is TGTGCCAGCAGTGAATGGGGGGTTGGTGAAAAACTGTTTTTT.

The V gene is TRBV7-2, the J gene TRBJ2-2, with 7 bases matching TRBD1. V shed 2 bases and J 4 bases; nucleotides not matched to a gene: 1. There are 14 residues in the CDR3. The germline V gene encodes CDR1 SGHTA and CDR2 FQGNSA. CDR3 sequence reads: CASSLRGRTGELFF. The CDR3 bases are TGTGCCAGCAGCTTAAGGGGGCGCACCGGGGAGCTGTTTTTT.

V and J are TRBV5-1 and TRBJ2-1; D may be TRBD2 (6 bases). Per germline, CDR1 SGHRS and CDR2 YFSETQ. The CDR3 has 15 amino acids. V dropped 1 base and J dropped 0 bases, with 8 bases sitting between them. The CDR3 region has the DNA TGCGCCAGCAGCTTGACGGGAGACTCCTACAATGAGCAGTTCTTC. It yields the protein CASSLTGDSYNEQFF.

The chain employs TRBV10-2 and TRBJ1-1; no definite D call. The CDR3 is 17 amino acids. The germline CDR1 and CDR2 sequences are WSHSY and SAAADI. V shed 4 bases and J shed 1 base, with 19 bases lying between them. CDR3 DNA: TGCGCCAGCAGTGGAGGCGGGGATTTGGTTAGGAACACTGAAGCTTTCTTT. Amino acids: CASSGGGDLVRNTEAFF.

This chain links TRBV6-1 with TRBJ2-7; 11 bases are a match to TRBD1. CDR1 is MNHNS and CDR2 is SASEGT in the germline V gene. The CDR3 length is 13 residues. V was clipped by 8 bases and J by 2 bases; unmatched bases: 2. The CDR3 DNA reads as TGTGCCAGCCGGGGACAGGGGGCCTACGAGCAGTACTTC. Its protein is CASRGQGAYEQYF.

This clone was counted only a few times. The J gene is TRBJ1-3, the V gene TRBV2, with no clear D. The CDR3 is 16 residues long. Per germline, CDR1 SNHLY and CDR2 FYNNEI. Trimming pared 4 bases from V and 9 bases from J, leaving 22 bases between. The CDR3 sequence: CASSGWPNDNRRTIYF. The CDR3 DNA is TGTGCCAGCAGTGGTTGGCCGAATGACAATAGGCGCACCATATATTTT.

The CDR3 here is CASSLGVSVLYGYTF. CDR3 nucleotide sequence: TGTGCCAGCAGCTTAGGTGTTTCGGTGCTCTATGGCTACACCTTC. The chain has TRBV7-2 and TRBJ1-2, with unresolved D. Trimming cost V 1 base and J 4 bases, with 13 bases left between them. CDR1 and CDR2 from the germline V gene are SGHTA and FQGNSA. The CDR3 has 15 residues.

This clone appeared a few times. As DNA, the CDR3 is TGTGCCAGCATGAGGAACCCTGGGGCCAACGTCCTGACTTTC. It is translated as CASMRNPGANVLTF. This chain joins TRBV5-8 and TRBJ2-6; D unclear. The V and J ends lost 6 bases and 2 bases respectively, with 9 bases between them. The CDR3 consists of 14 residues. In germline, CDR1 is SGHTS, CDR2 YDEGEE.

Concerning this clone itself: A read error may produce the germline difference seen at one junction end. This CDR3 is also generated by other DNA sequences in the sample. This chain uses TRBV7-9 with TRBJ1-6; a possible D gene is TRBD1 (6 bases). The germline CDR1 and CDR2 sequences are SEHNR and FQNEAQ (reference sequence). CDR3 length: 13 amino acids. DNA of the CDR3: TGTGCCAGCAGCTCCCAGGGGAATTCCCCCCTCCACTTT. Amino acids: CASSSQGNSPLHF.

The sample holds a few counts of this clone. The genes are TRBV30 and TRBJ2-7; no firm D call. There are 11 residues in the CDR3. In germline, CDR1 is GTSNPN, CDR2 SVGIG (reference sequence). V gave up 5 bases and J gave up 3 bases, with 8 bases separating them. In DNA, the CDR3 is TGTGCCTGGTCGTCCGGCTACGAGCAGTACTTC. It yields the protein CAWSSGYEQYF.

By share, this clone counts as large. The V gene is TRBV27, the J gene TRBJ2-2; maybe TRBD2 (6 bases). Per the germline V gene, CDR1 is MNHEY and CDR2 is SMNVEV (reference sequence). The length of the CDR3 is 15 residues. Trimming stripped 7 bases from V and 6 bases from J, with 18 bases between. DNA for the CDR3: TGTGCCAGCACGGAGGGTTTGTCTAATTCCGGGGAGCTGTTTTTT. It codes for CASTEGLSNSGELFF.

This clone was seen only once. The chain is built from TRBV27 and TRBJ2-7; D is unresolved. The germline V gene has CDR1 MNHEY and CDR2 SMNVEV (reference sequence). Trimming took off 3 bases at V and 2 bases at J, with 8 bases between the two ends. This CDR3 is built from 13 residues. CDR3 nucleotide sequence: TGTGCCAGCAGTTTGCGGAGTCCCTACGAGCAGTACTTC. Translation: CASSLRSPYEQYF.

The DNA of the CDR3 is TGCAGCGTTGCGGACAGGGACCCTAATCAGCCCCAGCATTTT. Its translation is CSVADRDPNQPQHF. The V gene is TRBV29-1, the J gene TRBJ1-5, with TRBD1 matching over 8 bases. The CDR3 consists of 14 residues. V shed 4 bases, J shed 4 bases, and the junction held 6 bases outside the gene matches. CDR1 and CDR2 from the germline V gene are SQVTM and ANQGSEA.

The chain joins TRBV11-2 to TRBJ2-6, with D possibly matching TRBD1 (6 bases). This CDR3 has 15 amino acids. The ends were cut back, 4 bases at V and 1 base at J, with 8 bases in the middle. CDR1 SGHAT and CDR2 FQNNGV come from the germline V gene. The CDR3 reads CASSYGQSGANVLTF. The CDR3 DNA reads as TGTGCCAGCAGCTATGGACAGTCTGGGGCCAACGTCCTGACTTTC.